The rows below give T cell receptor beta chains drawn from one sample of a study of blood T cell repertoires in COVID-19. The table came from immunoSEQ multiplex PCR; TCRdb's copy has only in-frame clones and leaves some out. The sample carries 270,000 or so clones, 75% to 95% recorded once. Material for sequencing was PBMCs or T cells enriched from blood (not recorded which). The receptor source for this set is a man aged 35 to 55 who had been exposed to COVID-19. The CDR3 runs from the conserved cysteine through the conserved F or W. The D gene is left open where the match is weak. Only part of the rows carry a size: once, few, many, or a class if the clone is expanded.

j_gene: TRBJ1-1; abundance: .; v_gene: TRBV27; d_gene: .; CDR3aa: CASRPGVSGTEAFF; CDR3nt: TGTGCCAGCAGGCCAGGGGTCTCGGGGACTGAAGCTTTCTTT
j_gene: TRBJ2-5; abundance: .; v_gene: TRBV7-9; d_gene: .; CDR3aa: CASSSPRSAIQETQYF; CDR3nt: TGTGCCAGCAGCTCCCCCCGTAGCGCAATACAAGAGACCCAGTACTTC
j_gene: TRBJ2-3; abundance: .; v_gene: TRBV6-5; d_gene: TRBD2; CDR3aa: CASNLGLNTDTQYF; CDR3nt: TGTGCCAGCAATCTGGGACTAAACACAGATACGCAGTATTTT
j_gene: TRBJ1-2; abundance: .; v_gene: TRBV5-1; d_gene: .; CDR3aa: CASSPPGDGYTF; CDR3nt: TGCGCCAGCAGCCCACCGGGGGATGGCTACACCTTC
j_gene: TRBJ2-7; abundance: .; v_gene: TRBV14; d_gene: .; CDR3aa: CASSPTAGLQYEQYF; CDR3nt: TGTGCCAGCAGCCCGACCGCAGGGCTACAGTACGAGCAGTACTTC
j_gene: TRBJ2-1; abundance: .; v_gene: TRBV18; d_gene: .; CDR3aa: CASSPRTGLGNEQFF; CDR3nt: TGTGCCAGCTCACCACGGACGGGGTTGGGAAATGAGCAGTTCTTC
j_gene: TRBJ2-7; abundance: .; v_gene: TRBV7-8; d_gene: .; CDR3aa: CASSLGQNYEQYF; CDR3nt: TGTGCCAGCAGCTTAGGACAAAACTACGAGCAGTACTTC
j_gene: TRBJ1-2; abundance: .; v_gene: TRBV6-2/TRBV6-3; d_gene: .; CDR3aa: CASSQENYGYTF; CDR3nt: TGTGCCAGCAGTCAGGAAAACTATGGCTACACCTTC
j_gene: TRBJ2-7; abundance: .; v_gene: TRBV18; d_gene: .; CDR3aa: CASSPPNRDSYEQYF; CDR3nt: TGTGCCAGCTCACCACCGAACAGGGATTCCTACGAGCAGTACTTC
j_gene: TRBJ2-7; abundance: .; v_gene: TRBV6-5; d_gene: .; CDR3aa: CASSPQGGHEQYF; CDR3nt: TGTGCCAGCAGTCCACAGGGTGGTCACGAGCAGTACTTC
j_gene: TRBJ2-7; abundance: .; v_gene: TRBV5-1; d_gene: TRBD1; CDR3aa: CASSLVGTGDNEQYF; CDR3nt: TGCGCCAGCAGCTTGGTGGGGACAGGGGATAACGAGCAGTACTTC
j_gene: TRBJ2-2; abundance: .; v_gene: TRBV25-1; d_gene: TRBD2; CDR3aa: CASTPSGRTGELFF; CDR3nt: TGTGCCAGTACTCCTAGCGGCCGGACCGGGGAGCTGTTTTTT
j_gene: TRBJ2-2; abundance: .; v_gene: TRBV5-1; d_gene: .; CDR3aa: CASSLARWAGELFF; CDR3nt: TGCGCCAGCAGCTTGGCTAGATGGGCCGGGGAGCTGTTTTTT
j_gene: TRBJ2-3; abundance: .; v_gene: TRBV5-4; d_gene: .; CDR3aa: CASSGGNSGTDTQYF; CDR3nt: TGTGCCAGCAGCGGAGGGAACTCTGGCACAGATACGCAGTATTTT
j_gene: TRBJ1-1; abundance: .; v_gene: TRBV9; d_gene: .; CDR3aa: CASSATVRNTEAFF; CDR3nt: TGTGCCAGCAGCGCGACAGTAAGGAACACTGAAGCTTTCTTT
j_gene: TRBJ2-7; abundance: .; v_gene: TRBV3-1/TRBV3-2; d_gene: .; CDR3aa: CASSQDPGSSSYEQYF; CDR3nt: TGTGCCAGCAGCCAAGACCCAGGGTCGAGCTCCTACGAGCAGTACTTC
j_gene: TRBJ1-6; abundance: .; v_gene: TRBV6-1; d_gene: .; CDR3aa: CASSGGLNPYNSPLHF; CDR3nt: TGTGCCAGCAGTGGAGGGCTCAATCCCTATAATTCACCCCTCCACTTT
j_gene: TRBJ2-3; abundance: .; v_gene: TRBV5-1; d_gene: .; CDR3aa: CASSFDGSIADTQYF; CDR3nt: TGCGCCAGCAGCTTCGACGGGAGCATAGCAGATACGCAGTATTTT
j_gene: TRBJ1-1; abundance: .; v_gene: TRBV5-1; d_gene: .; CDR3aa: CASSFLGVNTEAFF; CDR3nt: TGCGCCAGCAGCTTTTTAGGGGTGAACACTGAAGCTTTCTTT
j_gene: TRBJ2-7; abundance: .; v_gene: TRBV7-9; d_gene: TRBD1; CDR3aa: CASSPGQGQSEQYF; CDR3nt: TGTGCCAGCAGCCCCGGACAGGGACAGAGCGAGCAGTACTTC
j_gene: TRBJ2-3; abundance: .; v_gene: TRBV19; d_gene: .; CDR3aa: CASSPRRGSGTDTQYF; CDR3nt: TGTGCCAGTAGTCCTCGTAGAGGGAGTGGAACAGATACGCAGTATTTT
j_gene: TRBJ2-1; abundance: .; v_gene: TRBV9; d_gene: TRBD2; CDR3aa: CASSPAMRELFF; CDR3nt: TGTGCCAGCAGCCCGGCTATGCGGGAGTTATTCTTC
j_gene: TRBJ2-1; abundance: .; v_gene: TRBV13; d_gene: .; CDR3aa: CASSLISVGRGEDNEQFF; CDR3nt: TGTGCCAGCAGCTTAATTTCGGTGGGCAGGGGAGAGGACAATGAGCAGTTCTTC
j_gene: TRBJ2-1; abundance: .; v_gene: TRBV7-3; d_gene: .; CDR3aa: CASSHTDGLYNEQFF; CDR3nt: TGTGCCAGCAGTCACACTGACGGACTTTACAATGAGCAGTTCTTC
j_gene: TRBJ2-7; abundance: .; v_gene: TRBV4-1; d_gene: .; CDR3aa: CASSQDMGAPPEQYF; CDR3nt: TGCGCCAGCAGCCAAGATATGGGGGCCCCTCCCGAGCAGTACTTC
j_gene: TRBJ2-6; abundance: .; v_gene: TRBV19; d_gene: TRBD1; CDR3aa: CASSVTGNVVSGANVLTF; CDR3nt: TGTGCCAGTAGTGTGACAGGGAATGTTGTTTCTGGGGCCAACGTCCTGACTTTC
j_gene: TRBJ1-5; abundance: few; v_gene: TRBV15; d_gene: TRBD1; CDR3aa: CATSRDLGQGNQPQHF; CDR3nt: TGTGCCACCAGCAGAGACCTGGGACAGGGCAATCAGCCCCAGCATTTT
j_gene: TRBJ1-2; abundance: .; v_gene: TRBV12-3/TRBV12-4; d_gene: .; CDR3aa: CASSFSQGRGYTF; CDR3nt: TGTGCCAGCAGTTTTAGCCAGGGTCGGGGCTACACCTTC
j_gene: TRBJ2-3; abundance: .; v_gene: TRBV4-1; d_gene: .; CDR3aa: CASSQMGAKVDTQYF; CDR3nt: TGCGCCAGCAGCCAAATGGGGGCCAAGGTAGATACGCAGTATTTT
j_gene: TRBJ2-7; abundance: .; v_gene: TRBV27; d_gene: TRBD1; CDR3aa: CASSLRDRGYDEQYF; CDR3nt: TGTGCCAGCAGTTTACGGGACAGGGGCTATGACGAGCAGTACTTC
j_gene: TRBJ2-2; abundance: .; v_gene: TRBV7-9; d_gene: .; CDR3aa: CASSLQGSNTGELFF; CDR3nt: TGTGCCAGCAGCCTACAGGGCTCGAACACCGGGGAGCTGTTTTTT
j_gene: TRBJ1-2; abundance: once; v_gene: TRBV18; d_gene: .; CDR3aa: CASSPSDRTNYGYTF; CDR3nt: TGTGCCAGCTCACCTTCCGACAGGACTAACTATGGCTACACCTTC
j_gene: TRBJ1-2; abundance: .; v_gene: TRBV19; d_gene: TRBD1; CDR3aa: CASSGMGQVNYGYTF; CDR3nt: TGTGCCAGTAGCGGGATGGGACAGGTTAACTATGGCTACACCTTC
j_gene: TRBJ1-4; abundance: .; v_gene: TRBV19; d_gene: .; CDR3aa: CASRARRDKNEKLFF; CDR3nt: TGTGCCAGTAGGGCCCGCCGGGACAAGAATGAAAAACTGTTTTTT
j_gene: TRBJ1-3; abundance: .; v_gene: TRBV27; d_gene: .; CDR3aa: CASKGGTGNTIYF; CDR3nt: TGTGCCAGCAAGGGGGGGACAGGAAACACCATATATTTT
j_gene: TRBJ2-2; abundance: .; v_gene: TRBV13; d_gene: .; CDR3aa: CASSSTGGGRANTGELFF; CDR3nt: TGTGCCAGCAGCTCGACAGGGGGCGGGAGGGCCAACACCGGGGAGCTGTTTTTT
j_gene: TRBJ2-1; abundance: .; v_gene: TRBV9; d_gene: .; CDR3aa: CASSAYSASYNEQFF; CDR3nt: TGTGCCAGCAGCGCTTATAGCGCCTCCTACAATGAGCAGTTCTTC
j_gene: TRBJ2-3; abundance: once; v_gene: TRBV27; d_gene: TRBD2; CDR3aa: CASSLLGLASGSHTQYF; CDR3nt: TGTGCCAGCAGTTTATTAGGCTTGGCTAGCGGGAGTCATACGCAGTATTTT
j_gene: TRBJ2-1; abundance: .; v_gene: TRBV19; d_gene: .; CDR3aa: CASSIQGLTSYNEQFF; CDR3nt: TGTGCCAGTAGTATCCAGGGGTTGACGTCCTACAATGAGCAGTTCTTC
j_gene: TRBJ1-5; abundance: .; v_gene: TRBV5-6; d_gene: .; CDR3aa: CASSPQGGQPQHF; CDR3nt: TGTGCCAGCAGCCCACAGGGAGGGCAGCCCCAGCATTTT
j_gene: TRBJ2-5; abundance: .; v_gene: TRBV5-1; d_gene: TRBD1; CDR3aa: CASSLRTGQETQYF; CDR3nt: TGCGCCAGCAGCCTACGGACAGGCCAAGAGACCCAGTACTTC
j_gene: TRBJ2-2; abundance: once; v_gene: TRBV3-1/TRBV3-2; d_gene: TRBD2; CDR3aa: CASSPGAGGGTGELFF; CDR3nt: TGTGCCAGCAGCCCGGGGGCGGGAGGGGGCACCGGGGAGCTGTTTTTT
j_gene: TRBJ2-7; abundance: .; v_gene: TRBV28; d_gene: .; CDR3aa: CASSLSAGKYEQYF; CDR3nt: TGTGCCAGCAGTTTAAGTGCAGGGAAGTACGAGCAGTACTTC
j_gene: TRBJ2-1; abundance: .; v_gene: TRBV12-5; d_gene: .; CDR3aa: CASGLVGGPPNEQFF; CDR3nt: TGTGCTAGTGGTTTGGTGGGGGGACCGCCCAATGAGCAGTTCTTC
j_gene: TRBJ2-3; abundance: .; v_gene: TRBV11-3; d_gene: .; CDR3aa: CASSFYYGTDTQYF; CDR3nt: TGTGCCAGCAGCTTCTACTACGGCACAGATACGCAGTATTTT
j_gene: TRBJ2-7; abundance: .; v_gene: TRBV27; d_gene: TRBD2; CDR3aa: CASSTRLAVRGEQYF; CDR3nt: TGTGCCAGCAGTACCCGACTAGCGGTACGGGGGGAGCAGTACTTC
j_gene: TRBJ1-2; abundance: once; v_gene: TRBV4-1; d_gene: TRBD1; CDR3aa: CASSLRDRGTANYGYTF; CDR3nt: TGCGCCAGCAGCCTCCGGGACAGGGGAACAGCTAACTATGGCTACACCTTC
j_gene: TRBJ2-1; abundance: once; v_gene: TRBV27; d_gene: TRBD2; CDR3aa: CASSSGTSGRNEQFF; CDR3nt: TGTGCCAGCAGTTCAGGGACTAGCGGGAGAAATGAGCAGTTCTTC
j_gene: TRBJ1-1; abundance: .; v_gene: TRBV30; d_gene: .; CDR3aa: CAWGELNTEAFF; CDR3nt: TGTGCCTGGGGGGAGTTGAACACTGAAGCTTTCTTT
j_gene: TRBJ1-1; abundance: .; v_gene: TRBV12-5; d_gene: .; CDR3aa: CASGLVLGLNTEAFF; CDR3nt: TGTGCTAGTGGTTTGGTACTTGGTCTGAACACTGAAGCTTTCTTT
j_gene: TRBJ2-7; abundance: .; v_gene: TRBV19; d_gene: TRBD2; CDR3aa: CASRTIAGALSEQYF; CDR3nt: TGTGCCAGTAGGACGATAGCGGGAGCGTTAAGCGAGCAGTACTTC
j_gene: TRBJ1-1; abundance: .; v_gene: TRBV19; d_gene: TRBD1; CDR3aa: CASSIFGTERWNTEAFF; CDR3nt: TGTGCCAGTAGTATCTTCGGGACAGAGAGATGGAACACTGAAGCTTTCTTT
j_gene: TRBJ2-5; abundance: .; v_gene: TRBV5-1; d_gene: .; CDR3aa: CASSGRESQETQYF; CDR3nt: TGCGCCAGCAGCGGCCGGGAGAGCCAAGAGACCCAGTACTTC